This record covers a single TCR beta chain. What it recognizes is unknown. The data stem from a study of shared clonotypes between healthy human individuals. Study-level results: Investigators collected only blood, and repertoires in tissues likely differ. What naive subsets generally showed was a larger estimated richness than memory subsets showed. It was observed that 5% to 6.5% of naive CD4 clonotypes were shared across four donors.

The CDR3 runs to 14 residues. The ends were cut back, 5 bases at V and 4 bases at J, with 15 bases in the middle. Per the germline V gene, CDR1 is LNHDA and CDR2 is SQIVND (reference sequence). Each subset's genomic DNA was split evenly across several immunoSEQ plates. Generated by immunoSEQ multiplex PCR, the TCRdb table keeps only in-frame clones and is missing some. The sample consists of 2 million to 2.5 million clones, about 92% of them appearing once. The chain uses TRBV19 and TRBJ2-7; either TRBD1 or TRBD2 may fit D (5 bases each). The clonotype originates from a man between 18 and 29 years old in good health. Some clones in this sample may be carry-over from other donors' samples. Sequencing used naive CD4+ T cells from PBMCs. Subset noted: CD45RA+ positively selected. The CDR3 spells CASSGGKGPYEQYF. The CDR3 DNA follows: TGTGCCAGTAGTGGGGGTAAAGGGCCTTACGAGCAGTACTTC.